Listed here are 3 T cell receptor beta chains from one sample, sequenced in a study of PD-1 blockade in mismatch repair-deficient tumors. Sequencing was performed with immunoSEQ multiplex PCR; in TCRdb, only in-frame clones are kept and a portion is missing. In the table there are approximately 51,000 clones, approximately 81% of which are singletons. Material: peripheral blood, obtained roughly 21 weeks after starting pembrolizumab. Receptors originate from an adult with mismatch repair-deficient cancer.

This clone has a handful of counts. The J gene is TRBJ2-3, the V gene TRBV10-3; maybe TRBD1 (5 bases). V lost 11 bases and J lost 0, with 18 bases in between. CDR3 length equals 15 residues. CDR1 is ENHRY and CDR2 is SYGVKD in the germline V gene. The DNA of the CDR3 is TGTGCCCTTAGACCCGGACAAGGGAGCACAGATACGCAGTATTTT. It translates to CALRPGQGSTDTQYF.

This clone was observed a few times. The V gene is TRBV6-5, the J gene TRBJ1-3; D remains unclear. Germline-derived CDR1 and CDR2 are MNHEY and SVGAGI. V was trimmed by 2 bases and J by 10 bases, leaving 6 bases between them. The CDR3 length is 11 residues. The CDR3 region is CASSYMATIYF. The CDR3 DNA sequence: TGTGCCAGCAGTTACATGGCGACCATATATTTT.

The chain is built from TRBV15 and TRBJ2-1; maybe TRBD2 (5 bases). The CDR3 is 17 amino acids. Trimming stripped 0 bases from V and 0 bases from J, with 12 bases between. Germline lookup yields CDR1 LNHNV and CDR2 YYDKDF (reference sequence). CDR3 sequence (DNA): TGTGCCACCAGCAGAGATAAGCGGTGGGACTCCTACAATGAGCAGTTCTTC. This codes for CATSRDKRWDSYNEQFF.